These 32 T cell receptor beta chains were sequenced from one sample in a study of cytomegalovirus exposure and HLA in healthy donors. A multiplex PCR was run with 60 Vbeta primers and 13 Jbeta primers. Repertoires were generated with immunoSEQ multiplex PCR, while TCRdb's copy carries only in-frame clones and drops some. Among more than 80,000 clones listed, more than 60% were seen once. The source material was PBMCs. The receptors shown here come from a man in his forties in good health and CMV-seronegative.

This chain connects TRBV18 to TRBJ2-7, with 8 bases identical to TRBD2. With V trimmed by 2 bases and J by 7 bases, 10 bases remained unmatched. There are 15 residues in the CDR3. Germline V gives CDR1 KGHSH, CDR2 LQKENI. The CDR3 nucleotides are TGTGCCAGCTCACCAAACGGGGGGGCCCGAGGGGAGCAGTACTTC. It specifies CASSPNGGARGEQYF.

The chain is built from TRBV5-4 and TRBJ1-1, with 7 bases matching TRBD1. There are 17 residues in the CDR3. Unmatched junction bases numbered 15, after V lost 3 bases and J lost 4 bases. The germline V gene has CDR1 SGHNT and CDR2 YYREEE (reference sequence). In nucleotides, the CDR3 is TGTGCCAGCAGCTCCCGATACAGGGGCCTAGGGGGCACTGAAGCTTTCTTT. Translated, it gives CASSSRYRGLGGTEAFF.

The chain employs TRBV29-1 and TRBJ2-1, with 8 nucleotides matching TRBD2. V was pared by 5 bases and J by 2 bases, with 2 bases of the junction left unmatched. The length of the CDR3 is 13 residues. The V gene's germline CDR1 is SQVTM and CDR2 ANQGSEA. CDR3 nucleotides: TGCAGCGTTCGGGGGGGCCCCTACAATGAGCAGTTCTTC. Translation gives CSVRGGPYNEQFF.

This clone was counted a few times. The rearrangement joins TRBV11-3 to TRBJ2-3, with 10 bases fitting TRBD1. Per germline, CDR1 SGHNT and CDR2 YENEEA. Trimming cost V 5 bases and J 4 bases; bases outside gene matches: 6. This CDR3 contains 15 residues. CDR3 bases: TGTGCCAGCAGCCGCGGGGACAGGGGCGCAGATACGCAGTATTTT. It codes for CASSRGDRGADTQYF.

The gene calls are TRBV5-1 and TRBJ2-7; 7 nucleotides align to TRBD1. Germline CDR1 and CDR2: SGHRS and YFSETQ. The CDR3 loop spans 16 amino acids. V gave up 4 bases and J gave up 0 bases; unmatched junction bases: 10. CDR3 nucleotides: TGCGCCAGCAGCCTACATGGACAGGCTCCCTCCTACGAGCAGTACTTC. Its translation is CASSLHGQAPSYEQYF.

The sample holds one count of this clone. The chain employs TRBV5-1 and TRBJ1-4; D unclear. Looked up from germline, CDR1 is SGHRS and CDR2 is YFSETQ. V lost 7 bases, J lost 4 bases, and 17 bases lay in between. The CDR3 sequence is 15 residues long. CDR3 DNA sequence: TGCGCCAGCTCTCAATCCGGGGTTCTTAATGAAAAACTGTTTTTT. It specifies CASSQSGVLNEKLFF.

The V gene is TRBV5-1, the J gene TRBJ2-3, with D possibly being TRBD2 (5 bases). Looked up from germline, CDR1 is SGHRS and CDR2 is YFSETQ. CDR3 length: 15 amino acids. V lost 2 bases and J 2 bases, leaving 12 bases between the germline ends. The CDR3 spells CASSFRGFDTDTQYF. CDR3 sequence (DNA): TGCGCCAGCAGCTTCCGGGGTTTCGACACAGATACGCAGTATTTT.

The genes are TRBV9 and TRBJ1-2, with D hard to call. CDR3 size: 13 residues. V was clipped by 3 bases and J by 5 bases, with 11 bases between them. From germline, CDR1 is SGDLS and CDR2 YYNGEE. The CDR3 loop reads CASSAVGGYGYTF. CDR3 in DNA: TGTGCCAGCAGCGCGGTAGGCGGATATGGCTACACCTTC.

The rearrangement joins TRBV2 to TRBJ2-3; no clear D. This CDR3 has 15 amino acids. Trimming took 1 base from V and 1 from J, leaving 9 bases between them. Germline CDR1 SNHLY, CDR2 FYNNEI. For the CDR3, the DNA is TGTGCCAGCAGTGAAGGTTGGTTAGGCACAGATACGCAGTATTTT. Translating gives CASSEGWLGTDTQYF. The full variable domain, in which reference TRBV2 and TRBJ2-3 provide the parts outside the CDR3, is EPEVTQTPSHQVTQMGQEVILRCVPISNHLYFYWYRQILGQKVEFLVSFYNNEISEKSEIFDDQFSVERPDGSNFTLKIRSTKLEDSAMYFCASSEGWLGTDTQYFGPGTRLTVL.

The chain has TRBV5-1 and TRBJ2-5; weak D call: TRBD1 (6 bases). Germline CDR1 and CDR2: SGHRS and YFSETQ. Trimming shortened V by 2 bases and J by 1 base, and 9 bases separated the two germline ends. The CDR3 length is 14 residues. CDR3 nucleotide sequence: TGCGCCAGCAGCTTCGGGACAACCCAAGAGACCCAGTACTTC. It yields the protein CASSFGTTQETQYF.

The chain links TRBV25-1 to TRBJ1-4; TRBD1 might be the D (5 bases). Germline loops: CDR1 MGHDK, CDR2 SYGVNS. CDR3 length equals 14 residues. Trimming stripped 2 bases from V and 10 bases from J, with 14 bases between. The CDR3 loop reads CASSEGGDHGKLFF. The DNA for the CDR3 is TGTGCCAGCAGTGAAGGGGGGGATCACGGAAAACTGTTTTTT.

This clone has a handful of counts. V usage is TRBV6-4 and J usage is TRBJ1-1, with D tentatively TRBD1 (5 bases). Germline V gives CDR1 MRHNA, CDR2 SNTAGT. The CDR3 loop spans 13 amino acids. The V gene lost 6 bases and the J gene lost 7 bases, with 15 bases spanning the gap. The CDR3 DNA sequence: TGTGCCAGCAGGGGTGACAGTCGCGGTGAAGCTTTCTTT. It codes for CASRGDSRGEAFF.

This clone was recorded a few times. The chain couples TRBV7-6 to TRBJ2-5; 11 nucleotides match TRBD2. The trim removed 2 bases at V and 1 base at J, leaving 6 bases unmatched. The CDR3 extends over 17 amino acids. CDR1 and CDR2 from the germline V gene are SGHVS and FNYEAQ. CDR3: CASSLRLAGSFQETQYF. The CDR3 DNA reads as TGTGCCAGCAGCTTAAGACTAGCGGGGAGCTTCCAAGAGACCCAGTACTTC.

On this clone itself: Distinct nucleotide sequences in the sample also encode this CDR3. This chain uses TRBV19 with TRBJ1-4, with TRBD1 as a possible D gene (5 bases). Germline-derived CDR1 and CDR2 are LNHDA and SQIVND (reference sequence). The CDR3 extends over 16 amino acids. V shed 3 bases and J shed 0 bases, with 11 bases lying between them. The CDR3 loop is CASSMGGTATNEKLFF. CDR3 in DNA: TGTGCCAGTAGTATGGGGGGGACGGCAACTAATGAAAAACTGTTTTTT.

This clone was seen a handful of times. The CDR3 region is CASSPGQTAGPYNYEQYF. The CDR3 coding sequence is TGTGCCAGCTCACCGGGACAGACGGCTGGGCCTTACAACTACGAGCAGTACTTC. The chain links TRBV18 to TRBJ2-7, with TRBD1 matching 7 bases. Trimming removed 3 bases from V and 3 bases from J; junction bases left unmatched: 17. The germline V gene encodes CDR1 KGHSH and CDR2 LQKENI. The CDR3 extends over 18 amino acids.

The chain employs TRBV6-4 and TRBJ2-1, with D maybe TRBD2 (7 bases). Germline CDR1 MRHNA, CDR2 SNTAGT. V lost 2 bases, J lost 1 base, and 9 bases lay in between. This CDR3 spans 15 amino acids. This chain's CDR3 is CASSDKGGSYNEQFF. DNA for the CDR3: TGTGCCAGCAGTGACAAGGGGGGGTCCTACAATGAGCAGTTCTTC.

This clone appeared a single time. The CDR3 is CASRLRGLRTEAFF. DNA for the CDR3: TGTGCCAGCAGGCTCAGGGGTTTAAGGACTGAAGCTTTCTTT. The chain uses TRBV14 and TRBJ1-1; maybe TRBD1 (6 bases). The CDR3 is made up of 14 amino acids. Germline lookup yields CDR1 SGHDN and CDR2 FVKESK. Between the trimmed V and J ends, which lost 6 bases and 5 bases, there was a span of 16 bases.

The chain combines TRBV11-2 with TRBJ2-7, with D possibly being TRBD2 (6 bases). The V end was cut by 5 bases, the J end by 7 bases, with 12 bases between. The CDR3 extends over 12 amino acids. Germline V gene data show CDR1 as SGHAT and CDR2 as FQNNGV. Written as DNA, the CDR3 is TGTGCCAGCAGCGGGGGGTACTGGGAGCAGTACTTC. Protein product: CASSGGYWEQYF.

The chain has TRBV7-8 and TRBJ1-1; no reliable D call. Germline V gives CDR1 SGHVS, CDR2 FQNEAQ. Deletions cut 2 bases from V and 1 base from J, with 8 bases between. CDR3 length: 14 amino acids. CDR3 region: CASSLNLANTEAFF. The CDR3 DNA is TGTGCCAGCAGCTTAAACCTGGCGAACACTGAAGCTTTCTTT.

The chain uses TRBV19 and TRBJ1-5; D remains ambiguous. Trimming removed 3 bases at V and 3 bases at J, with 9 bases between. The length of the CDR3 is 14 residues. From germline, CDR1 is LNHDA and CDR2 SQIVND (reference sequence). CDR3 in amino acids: CASSILQSNQPQHF. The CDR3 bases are TGTGCCAGTAGTATTCTCCAGTCCAATCAGCCCCAGCATTTT.

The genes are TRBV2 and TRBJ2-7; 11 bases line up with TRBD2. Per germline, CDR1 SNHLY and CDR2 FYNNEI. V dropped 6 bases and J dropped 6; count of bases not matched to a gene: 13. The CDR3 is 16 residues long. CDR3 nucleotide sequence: TGTGCCAGCAGCGGGCTAGCGGGGGGCGAACATCCCGAGCAGTACTTC. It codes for CASSGLAGGEHPEQYF.

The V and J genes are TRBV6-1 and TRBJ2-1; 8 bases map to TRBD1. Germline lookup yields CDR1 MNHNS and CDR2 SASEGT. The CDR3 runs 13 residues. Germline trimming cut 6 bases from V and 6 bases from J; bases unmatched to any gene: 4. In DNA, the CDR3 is TGTGCCAGCAGGGAGACAGGGGTCAATGAGCAGTTCTTC. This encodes CASRETGVNEQFF.

The CDR3 bases are TGTGCCAGCTCACAACAGGGCGGGAACACCGGGGAGCTGTTTTTT. It yields the protein CASSQQGGNTGELFF. This chain uses TRBV18 with TRBJ2-2; the D gene is possibly TRBD1 (6 bases). The V gene lost 4 bases and the J gene lost 1 base, with 10 bases spanning the gap. The CDR3 length is 15 residues. Germline V lookup: CDR1 KGHSH, CDR2 LQKENI.

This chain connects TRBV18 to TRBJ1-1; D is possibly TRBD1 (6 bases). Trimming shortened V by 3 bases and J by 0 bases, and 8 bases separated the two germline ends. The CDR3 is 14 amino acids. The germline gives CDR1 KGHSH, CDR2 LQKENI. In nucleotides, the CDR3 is TGTGCCAGCTCACCCACAGGGATGAACACTGAAGCTTTCTTT. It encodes CASSPTGMNTEAFF.

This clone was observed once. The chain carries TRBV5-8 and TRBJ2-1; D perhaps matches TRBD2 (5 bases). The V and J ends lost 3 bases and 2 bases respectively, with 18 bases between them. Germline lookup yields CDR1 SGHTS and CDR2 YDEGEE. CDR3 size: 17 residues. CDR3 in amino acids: CASSSGNGGLAYNEQFF. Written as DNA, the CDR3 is TGTGCCAGCAGCTCCGGCAACGGTGGACTTGCCTACAATGAGCAGTTCTTC.

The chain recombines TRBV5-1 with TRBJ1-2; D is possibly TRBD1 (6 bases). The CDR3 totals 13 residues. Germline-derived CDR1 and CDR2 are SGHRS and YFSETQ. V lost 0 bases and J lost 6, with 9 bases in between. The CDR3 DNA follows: TGCGCCAGCAGCTTGGGACAGGTGGATGGCTACACCTTC. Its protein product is CASSLGQVDGYTF.

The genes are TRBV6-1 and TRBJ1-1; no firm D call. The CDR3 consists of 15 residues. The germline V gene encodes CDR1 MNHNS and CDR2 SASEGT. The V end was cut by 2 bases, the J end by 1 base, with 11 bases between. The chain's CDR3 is CASSEPGSGNTEAFF. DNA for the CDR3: TGTGCCAGCAGTGAACCGGGATCAGGGAACACTGAAGCTTTCTTT.

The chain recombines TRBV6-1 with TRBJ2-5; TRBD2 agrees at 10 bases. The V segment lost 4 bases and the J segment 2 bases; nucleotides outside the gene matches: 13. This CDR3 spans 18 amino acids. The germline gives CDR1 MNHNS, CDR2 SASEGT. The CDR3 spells CASSGGVLAGGTQETQYF. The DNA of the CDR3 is TGTGCCAGCAGTGGAGGAGTTTTAGCGGGGGGAACACAAGAGACCCAGTACTTC.

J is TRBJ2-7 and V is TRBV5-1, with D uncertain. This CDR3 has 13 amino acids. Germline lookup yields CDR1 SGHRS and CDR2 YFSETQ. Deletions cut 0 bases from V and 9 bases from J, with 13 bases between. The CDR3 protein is CASSLDLESVQYF. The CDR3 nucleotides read TGCGCCAGCAGCTTGGACTTGGAGTCAGTGCAGTACTTC.

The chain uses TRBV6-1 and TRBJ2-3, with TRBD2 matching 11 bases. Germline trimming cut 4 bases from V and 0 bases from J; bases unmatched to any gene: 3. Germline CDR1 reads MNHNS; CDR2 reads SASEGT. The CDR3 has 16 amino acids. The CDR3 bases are TGTGCCAGCAGTGGACTAGCGGGGACTAGCACAGATACGCAGTATTTT. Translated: CASSGLAGTSTDTQYF.

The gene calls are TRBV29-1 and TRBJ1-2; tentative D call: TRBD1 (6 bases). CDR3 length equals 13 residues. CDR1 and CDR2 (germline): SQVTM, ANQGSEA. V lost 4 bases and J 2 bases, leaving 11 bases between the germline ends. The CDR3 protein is CSVGHGQNYGYTF. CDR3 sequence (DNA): TGCAGCGTTGGACATGGACAGAACTATGGCTACACCTTC.

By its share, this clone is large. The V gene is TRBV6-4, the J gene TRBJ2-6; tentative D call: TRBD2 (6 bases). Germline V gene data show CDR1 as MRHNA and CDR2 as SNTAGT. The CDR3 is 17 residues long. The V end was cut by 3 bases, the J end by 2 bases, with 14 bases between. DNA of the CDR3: TGTGCCAGCAGTGAAGGCGGGGATGGGGCTGGGGCCAACGTCCTGACTTTC. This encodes CASSEGGDGAGANVLTF.